This TCR beta chain was recorded in a study of blood T cells in healthy people across ages. Regarding the study as a whole: Relative to aged donors, long-lived donors carried more naive CD4+ cells and displayed higher diversity.

This clonotype was found a few times. Antigen: not known. Germline CDR1 reads MGHDK; CDR2 reads SYGVNS. V was pared by 3 bases and J by 9 bases, with 4 bases of the junction left unmatched. The CDR3 extends over 14 amino acids. Primers used in a second PCR of about 7 to 12 cycles were a sample-barcoded 5' primer and a J-beta primer mix. TCRdb itself ran the 5' RACE reads through MiXCR, one entry per CDR3 protein. The repertoire holds 1.4 million to 1.5 million distinct CDR3 sequences, with about 43% as singletons. The rearrangement joins TRBV25-1 to TRBJ2-1, with 11 nucleotides matching TRBD1. The sample was blood. This sequence was found in a woman in her late teens or twenties in good health. CDR3: CASSDRGTGGEQFF. Here the CDR3 DNA reads TGTGCCAGCAGTGATAGGGGGACAGGGGGTGAGCAGTTCTTC. Based on the CDR3 plus reference TRBV25-1 and TRBJ2-1, the full variable domain is EADIYQTPRYLVIGTGKKITLECSQTMGHDKMYWYQQDPGMELHLIHYSYGVNSTEKGDLSSESTVSRIRTEHFPLTLESARPSHTSQYLCASSDRGTGGEQFFGPGTRLTVL.